The TCR beta chain under discussion was sequenced for a study of blood T cell repertoires in COVID-19. Study in general: The analysed material was cDNA or gDNA that came from T cells, B-cell-depleted T cells, or PBMCs.

The CDR3 contains 13 residues. Germline CDR1 KGHSH, CDR2 LQKENI. The trim removed 8 bases at V and 5 bases at J, leaving 4 bases unmatched. The authors' processing: By means of reference gene primer amplification, nucleated cell counts were estimated. The data were produced by immunoSEQ multiplex PCR, yet TCRdb's version contains in-frame clones alone and is incomplete. V and J calls and clone size follow that table, whereas D and trimming were derived from the DNA. The sample has a few hundred thousand clones; roughly 90% are singletons. The TCR comes from a woman aged 25 to 39 with COVID-19, enrolled during active disease. Sequencing used peripheral blood. The chain links TRBV18 to TRBJ1-1; 11 nucleotides agree with TRBD1. This chain's CDR3 is CASRTGGFTEAFF. The DNA of the CDR3 is TGTGCCAGCCGGACAGGGGGCTTTACTGAAGCTTTCTTT.